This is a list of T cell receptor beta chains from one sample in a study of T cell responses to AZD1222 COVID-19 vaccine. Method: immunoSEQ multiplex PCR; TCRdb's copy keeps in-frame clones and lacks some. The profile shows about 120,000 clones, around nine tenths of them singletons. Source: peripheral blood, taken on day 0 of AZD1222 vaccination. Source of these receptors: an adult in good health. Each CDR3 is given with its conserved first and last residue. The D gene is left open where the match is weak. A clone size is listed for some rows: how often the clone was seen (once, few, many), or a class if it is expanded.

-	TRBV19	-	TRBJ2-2	CASSASGTGELFF	TGTGCCAGTAGTGCCTCAGGCACCGGGGAGCTGTTTTTT
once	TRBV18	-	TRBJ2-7	CASSGGGTNRILEQYF	TGTGCCAGCTCTGGGGGAGGGACAAACCGAATCCTCGAGCAGTACTTC
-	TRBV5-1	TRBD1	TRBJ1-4	CASKQGLTNEKLFF	TGCGCCAGCAAACAGGGGTTAACTAATGAAAAACTGTTTTTT
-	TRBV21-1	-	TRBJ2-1	CASSSRAVGAYNEQFF	TGTGCCAGCAGCTCCCGGGCTGTTGGGGCCTACAATGAGCAGTTCTTC
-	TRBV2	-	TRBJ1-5	CASSLGEASYNQPQHF	TGTGCCAGCAGTCTGGGGGAGGCGTCGTACAATCAGCCCCAGCATTTT
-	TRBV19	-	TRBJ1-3	CASSLYGAGSGNTIYF	TGTGCCAGTAGTCTTTATGGGGCCGGCTCTGGAAACACCATATATTTT
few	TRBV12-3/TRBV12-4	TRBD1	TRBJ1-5	CASSAGTDQPQHF	TGTGCCAGCAGTGCAGGGACAGACCAGCCCCAGCATTTT
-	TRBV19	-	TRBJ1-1	CASSIIGVDAFF	TGTGCCAGTAGTATCATAGGGGTCGACGCTTTCTTT
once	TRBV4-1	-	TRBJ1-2	CASSQGGPSRGYTF	TGCGCCAGCAGCCAAGGGGGGCCGTCTCGTGGCTACACCTTC
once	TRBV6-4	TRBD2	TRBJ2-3	CASSDQAGGSTDTQYF	TGTGCCAGCAGTGACCAAGCGGGAGGCAGCACAGATACGCAGTATTTT
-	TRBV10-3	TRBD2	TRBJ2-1	CAISDSRERPNEQFF	TGTGCCATCAGTGATTCGCGGGAGAGACCCAATGAGCAGTTCTTC
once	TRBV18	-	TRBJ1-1	CASSPGTLNTEAFF	TGTGCCAGCTCACCGGGGACACTCAACACTGAAGCTTTCTTT
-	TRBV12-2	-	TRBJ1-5	CASRPNQPQHF	TGTGCAAGTCGCCCCAATCAGCCCCAGCATTTT
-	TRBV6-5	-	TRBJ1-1	CASSYSWGLNTEAFF	TGTGCCAGCAGTTACTCATGGGGGCTGAACACTGAAGCTTTCTTT
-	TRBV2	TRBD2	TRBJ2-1	CASSDERGGGNEQFF	TGTGCCAGCAGTGATGAGCGGGGGGGCGGCAATGAGCAGTTCTTC
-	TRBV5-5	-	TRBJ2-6	CASSLAGSAGANVLTF	TGTGCCAGCAGCTTGGCTGGTTCAGCTGGGGCCAACGTCCTGACTTTC
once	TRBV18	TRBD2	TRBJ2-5	CASSPWTSGYQETQYF	TGTGCCAGCTCACCCTGGACTAGCGGTTACCAAGAGACCCAGTACTTC
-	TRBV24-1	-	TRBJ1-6	CATSDRSSYNSPLHF	TGTGCCACCAGTGACAGGAGCTCCTATAATTCACCCCTCCACTTT
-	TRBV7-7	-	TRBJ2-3	CASSLGGSGVDTQYF	TGTGCTAGCAGCTTAGGCGGCTCGGGTGTAGATACGCAGTATTTT
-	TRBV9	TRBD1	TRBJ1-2	CASSVNRQGARGYTF	TGTGCCAGCAGCGTAAACCGACAGGGGGCGCGGGGCTACACCTTC
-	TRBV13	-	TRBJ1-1	CASSLGRGNTEAFF	TGTGCCAGCAGCTTAGGAAGGGGTAACACTGAAGCTTTCTTT
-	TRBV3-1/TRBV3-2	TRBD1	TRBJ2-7	CASSQGGADRGHEQYF	TGTGCCAGCAGCCAAGGGGGCGCGGACAGGGGTCACGAGCAGTACTTC
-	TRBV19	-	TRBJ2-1	CASSRTYNEQFF	TGTGCCAGTAGTAGGACCTACAATGAGCAGTTCTTC
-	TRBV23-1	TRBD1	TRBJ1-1	CASSHRDRVLNTEAFF	TGCGCCAGCAGTCACCGTGACAGGGTTTTAAACACTGAAGCTTTCTTT
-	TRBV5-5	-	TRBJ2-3	CASARGETSTDTQYF	TGTGCCAGCGCCCGTGGGGAGACTAGCACAGATACGCAGTATTTT